This entry is about one T cell receptor beta chain. Its antigen remains unidentified. The data were taken from a study of CD8+ T cells in alopecia areata. General study points: Normal scalp showed lower clonality than lesional scalp, especially alopecia totalis/universalis.

Sorting of CD4+ and CD8+ T cells was performed on PBMCs. The CDR3 is made up of 10 amino acids. V lost 4 bases and J lost 7, with 7 bases in between. Germline-derived CDR1 and CDR2 are SQVTM and ANQGSEA. Isolated RNA was reverse transcribed into cDNA used as the sequencing template. Libraries were prepared by immunoSEQ multiplex PCR; TCRdb keeps only in-frame clonotypes and omits some of them. The table lists around 190,000 clones, approximately 53% of them singletons. The V gene is TRBV29-1, the J gene TRBJ1-1; unclear D gene. The sequencing sample was made of CD8+ T cells sorted from blood. The sequence came from a human donor in good health. The CDR3 DNA follows: TGCAGCGTTGTGACCGGTGAAGCTTTCTTT. Its protein is CSVVTGEAFF.